This TCR beta chain was recovered during a study of cytomegalovirus exposure and HLA in healthy donors. This clone showed up just once. Its antigen is unknown. V was clipped by 1 base and J by 0 bases, with 11 bases between them. This CDR3 contains 15 residues. The germline V gene has CDR1 SGHNT and CDR2 YYREEE (reference sequence). General study results and limits: As a later analysis revealed, most CMV-associated TCR beta chains appeared HLA-restricted.

Vbeta (60) and Jbeta (13) primers were used in the PCR. Only in-frame clones appear in the TCRdb table, and some are missing; sequencing was by immunoSEQ multiplex PCR. There are approximately 200,000 clones in the sample; approximately 79% occur only once, and 1.5% to 2% lies in the top ten. Source material: PBMCs. The gene calls are TRBV5-4 and TRBJ2-7; tentatively, D is TRBD1 (6 bases). This clonotype originated in a man aged 18 to 35 in good health and CMV-seronegative. The CDR3 spells CASSLKGDSSYEQYF. The CDR3 DNA is TGTGCCAGCAGCTTGAAGGGGGATAGCTCCTACGAGCAGTACTTC.